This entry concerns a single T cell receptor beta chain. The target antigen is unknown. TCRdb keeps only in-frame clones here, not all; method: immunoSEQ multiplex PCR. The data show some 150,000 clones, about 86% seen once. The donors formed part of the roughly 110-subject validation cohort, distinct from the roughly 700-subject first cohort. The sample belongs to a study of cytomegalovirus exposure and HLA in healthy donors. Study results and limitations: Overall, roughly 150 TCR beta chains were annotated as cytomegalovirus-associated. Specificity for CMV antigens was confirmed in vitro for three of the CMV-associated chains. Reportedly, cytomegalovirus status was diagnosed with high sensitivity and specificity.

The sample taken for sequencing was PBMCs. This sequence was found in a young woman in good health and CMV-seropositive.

CDR3 DNA: TGTGCCAGCAGCCCTACCACTGGGGACAGCTACGAGCAGTACTTC. Amino acids: CASSPTTGDSYEQYF. The J gene is TRBJ2-7, the V gene TRBV6-5; 7 nucleotides align to TRBD1. This CDR3 region has 15 residues. The germline V gene encodes CDR1 MNHEY and CDR2 SVGAGI. Unmatched junction bases numbered 11, after V lost 6 bases and J lost 3 bases.